This TCR beta chain was recovered during a study of blood T cell repertoires in COVID-19. The overall study: Whether acute or convalescent, the COVID-19 samples came from the United States, Italy and Spain. Sample material is recorded as cDNA or gDNA derived from T cells, B-cell-depleted T cells, or PBMCs.

In the original processing: It was from reference gene primer amplification that nucleated cell counts were estimated. Clones were read by immunoSEQ multiplex PCR, and TCRdb kept only the in-frame ones, dropping some. V and J calls and clone size follow that table, whereas D and trimming were derived from the DNA. The table has around 100,000 clones, approximately 86% seen once; the top ten hold about 5%. The CDR3 runs to 17 residues. The germline V and J ends were trimmed by 4 bases and 0 bases, with 17 bases remaining between them. CDR1 SGHRS and CDR2 YFSETQ come from the germline V gene. Material for sequencing was peripheral blood. This TCR was recovered from a human donor in a cohort sampled during active COVID-19. The chain couples TRBV5-1 to TRBJ2-1; perhaps TRBD2 as D (6 bases). This CDR3 is CASSPLGGKLSYNEQFF. CDR3 nucleotides: TGCGCCAGCAGCCCCCTCGGGGGAAAACTCTCCTACAATGAGCAGTTCTTC.